Sequencing of this T cell receptor beta chain was carried out in a study of control samples from healthy donors and cancer patients. Trimming took 1 base from V and 2 from J; bases not matched to a gene: 1. This CDR3 has 14 residues. Germline loops: CDR1 SGHTA, CDR2 FQGNSA. On this clone itself: This same CDR3 is encoded by further DNA sequences in the sample.

Sequenced by immunoSEQ multiplex PCR; TCRdb stores in-frame clones only, minus some. The data hold a few hundred thousand clones, with roughly 90% observed a single time. The material sequenced was PBMCs. The gene calls are TRBV7-2 and TRBJ1-2; 7 nucleotides match TRBD1. This clonotype originated in a man aged 35 to 55 with head and neck cancer. CDR3 bases: TGTGCCAGCAGCTTAGGACAGGGCAACTATGGCTACACCTTC. Translation: CASSLGQGNYGYTF.